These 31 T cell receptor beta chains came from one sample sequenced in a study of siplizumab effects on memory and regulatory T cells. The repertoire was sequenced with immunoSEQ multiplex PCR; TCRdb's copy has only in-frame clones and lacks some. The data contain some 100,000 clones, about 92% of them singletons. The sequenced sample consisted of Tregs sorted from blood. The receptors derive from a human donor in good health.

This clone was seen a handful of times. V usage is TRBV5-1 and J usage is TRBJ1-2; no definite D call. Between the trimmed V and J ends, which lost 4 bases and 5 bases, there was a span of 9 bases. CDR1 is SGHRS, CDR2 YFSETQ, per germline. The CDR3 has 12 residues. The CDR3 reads CASSLGLYGYTF. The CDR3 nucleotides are TGCGCCAGCAGCCTCGGACTGTATGGCTACACCTTC.

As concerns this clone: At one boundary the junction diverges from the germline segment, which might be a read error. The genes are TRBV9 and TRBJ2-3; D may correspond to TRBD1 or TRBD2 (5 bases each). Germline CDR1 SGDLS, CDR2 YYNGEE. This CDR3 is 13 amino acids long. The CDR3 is CASSVGRDRAPSF. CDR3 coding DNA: TGTGCCAGCAGCGTGGGTCGGGACCGCGCGCCGAGCTTT.

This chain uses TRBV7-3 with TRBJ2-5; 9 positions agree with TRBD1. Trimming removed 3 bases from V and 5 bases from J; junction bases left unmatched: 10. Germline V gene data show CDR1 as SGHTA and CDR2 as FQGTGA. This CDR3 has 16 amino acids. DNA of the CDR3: TGTGCCAGCAGCTTCGGGACAGGGTTAGGAGAGGAGACCCAGTACTTC. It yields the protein CASSFGTGLGEETQYF.

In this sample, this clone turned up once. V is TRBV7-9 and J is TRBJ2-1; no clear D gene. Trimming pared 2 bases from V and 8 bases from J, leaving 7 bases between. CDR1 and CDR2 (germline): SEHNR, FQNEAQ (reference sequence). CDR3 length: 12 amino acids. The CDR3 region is CASSLFGYEQFF. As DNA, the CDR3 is TGTGCCAGCAGCTTATTTGGTTATGAGCAGTTCTTC.

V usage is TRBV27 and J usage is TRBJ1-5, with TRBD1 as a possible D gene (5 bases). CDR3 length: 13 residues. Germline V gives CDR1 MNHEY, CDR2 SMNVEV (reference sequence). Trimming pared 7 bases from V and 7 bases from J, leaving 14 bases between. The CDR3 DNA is TGTGCCAGCACTTCGGGGGGAGGCCAGCCCCAGCATTTT. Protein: CASTSGGGQPQHF.

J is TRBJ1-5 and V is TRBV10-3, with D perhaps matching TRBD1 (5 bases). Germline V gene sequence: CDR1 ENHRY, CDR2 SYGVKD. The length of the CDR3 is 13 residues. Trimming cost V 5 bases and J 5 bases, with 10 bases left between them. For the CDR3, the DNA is TGTGCCATCAGTCAAGGGGTCGATCAGCCCCAGCATTTT. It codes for CAISQGVDQPQHF.

The CDR3 region has the DNA TGTGCCAGCAGTTACGGGGGCCAACCCCGTTACAATGAGCAGTTCTTC. This encodes CASSYGGQPRYNEQFF. The V call is TRBV6-5, the J call TRBJ2-1; D is possibly TRBD1 (6 bases). The CDR3 consists of 16 residues. V was trimmed by 2 bases and J by 4 bases, leaving 15 bases between them. The V gene's germline CDR1 is MNHEY and CDR2 SVGAGI.

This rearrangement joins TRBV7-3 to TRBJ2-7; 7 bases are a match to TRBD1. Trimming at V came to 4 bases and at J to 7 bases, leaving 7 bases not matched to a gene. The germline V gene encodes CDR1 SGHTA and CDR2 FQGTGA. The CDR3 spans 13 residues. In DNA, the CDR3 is TGTGCCAGCAGCTCCCGACAGGGTACGGAGCAGTACTTC. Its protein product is CASSSRQGTEQYF.

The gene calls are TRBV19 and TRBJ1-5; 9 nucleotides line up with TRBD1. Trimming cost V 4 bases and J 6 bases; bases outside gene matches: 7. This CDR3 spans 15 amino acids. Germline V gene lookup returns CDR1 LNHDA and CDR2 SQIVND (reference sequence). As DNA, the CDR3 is TGTGCCAGTAGTACAATCGGGACAGGGATTCAGCCCCAGCATTTT. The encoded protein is CASSTIGTGIQPQHF.

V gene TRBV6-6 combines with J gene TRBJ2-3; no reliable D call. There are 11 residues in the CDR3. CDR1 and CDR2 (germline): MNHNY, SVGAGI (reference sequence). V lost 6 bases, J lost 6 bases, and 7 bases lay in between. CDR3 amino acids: CASRIADTQYF. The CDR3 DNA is TGTGCCAGCAGAATCGCGGATACGCAGTATTTT.

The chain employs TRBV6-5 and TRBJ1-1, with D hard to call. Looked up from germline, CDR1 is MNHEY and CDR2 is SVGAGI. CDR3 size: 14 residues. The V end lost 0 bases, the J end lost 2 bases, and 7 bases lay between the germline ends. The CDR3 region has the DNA TGTGCCAGCAGTTACTCCCACGGTAACACTGAAGCTTTCTTT. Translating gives CASSYSHGNTEAFF.

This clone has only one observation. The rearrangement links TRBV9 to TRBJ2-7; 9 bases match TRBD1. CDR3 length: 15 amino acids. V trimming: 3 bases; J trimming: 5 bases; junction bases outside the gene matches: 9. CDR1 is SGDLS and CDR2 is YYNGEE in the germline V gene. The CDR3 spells CASSGYGTGRDEQYF. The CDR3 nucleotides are TGTGCCAGCAGCGGCTACGGGACAGGGAGGGACGAGCAGTACTTC.

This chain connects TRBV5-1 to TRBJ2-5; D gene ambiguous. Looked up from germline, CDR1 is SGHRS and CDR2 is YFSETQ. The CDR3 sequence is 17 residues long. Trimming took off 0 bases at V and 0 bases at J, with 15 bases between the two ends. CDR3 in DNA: TGCGCCAGCAGCTTGGCAAGGCGGAGTCGAAACCAAGAGACCCAGTACTTC. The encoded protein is CASSLARRSRNQETQYF.

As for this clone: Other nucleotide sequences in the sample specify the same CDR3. The CDR3 loop is CASSLDRYEQYF. CDR3 bases: TGCGCCAGCAGCTTGGATCGCTACGAGCAGTACTTC. The J gene is TRBJ2-7, the V gene TRBV5-1; D is undetermined. CDR3 length: 12 residues. Germline CDR1 is SGHRS and CDR2 is YFSETQ. Deletions cut 0 bases from V and 3 bases from J, with 4 bases between.

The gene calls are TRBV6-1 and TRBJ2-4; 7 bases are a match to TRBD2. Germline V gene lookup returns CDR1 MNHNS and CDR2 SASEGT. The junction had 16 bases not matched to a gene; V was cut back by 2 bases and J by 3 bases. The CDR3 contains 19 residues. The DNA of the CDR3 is TGTGCCAGCAGTGAACGGTCCGGGGCCAGCGGGATTGGCAAAAACATTCAGTACTTC. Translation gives CASSERSGASGIGKNIQYF.

The DNA for the CDR3 is TGTGCCAGCAGCTTGGGACTAATAGCCTCCTACGAGCAGTACTTC. Amino acids: CASSLGLIASYEQYF. V gene TRBV5-6 combines with J gene TRBJ2-7; perhaps TRBD2 as D (5 bases). V was trimmed by 0 bases and J by 0 bases, leaving 10 bases between them. This CDR3 has 15 amino acids. The V gene's germline CDR1 is SGHDT and CDR2 YYEEEE.

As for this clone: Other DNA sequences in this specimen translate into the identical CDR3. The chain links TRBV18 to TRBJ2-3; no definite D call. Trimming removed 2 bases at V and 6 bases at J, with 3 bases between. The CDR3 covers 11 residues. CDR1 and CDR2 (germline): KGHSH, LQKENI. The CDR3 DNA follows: TGTGCCAGCTCACCAGCCGATACGCAGTATTTT. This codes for CASSPADTQYF.

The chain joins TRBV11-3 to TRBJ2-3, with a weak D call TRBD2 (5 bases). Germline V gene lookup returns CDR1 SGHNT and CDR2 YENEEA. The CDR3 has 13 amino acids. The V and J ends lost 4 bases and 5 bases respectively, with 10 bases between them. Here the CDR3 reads CASSSPSLDTQYF. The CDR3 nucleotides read TGTGCCAGCAGCTCGCCTAGCTTAGATACGCAGTATTTT.

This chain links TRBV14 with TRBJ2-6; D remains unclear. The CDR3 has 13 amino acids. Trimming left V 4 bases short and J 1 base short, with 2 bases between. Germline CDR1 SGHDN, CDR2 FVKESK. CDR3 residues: CASSRSGANVLTF. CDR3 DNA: TGTGCCAGCAGCCGGTCTGGGGCCAACGTCCTGACTTTC. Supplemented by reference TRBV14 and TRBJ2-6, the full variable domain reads EAGVTQFPSHSVIEKGQTVTLRCDPISGHDNLYWYRRVMGKEIKFLLHFVKESKQDESGMPNNRFLAERTGGTYSTLKVQPAELEDSGVYFCASSRSGANVLTFGAGSRLTVL.

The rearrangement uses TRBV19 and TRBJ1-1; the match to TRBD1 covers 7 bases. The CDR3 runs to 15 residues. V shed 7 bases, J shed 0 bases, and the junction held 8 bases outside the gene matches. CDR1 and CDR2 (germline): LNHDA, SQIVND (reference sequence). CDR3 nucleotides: TGTGCCAGTATGGAGGGGGCGATGATGAACACTGAAGCTTTCTTT. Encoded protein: CASMEGAMMNTEAFF.

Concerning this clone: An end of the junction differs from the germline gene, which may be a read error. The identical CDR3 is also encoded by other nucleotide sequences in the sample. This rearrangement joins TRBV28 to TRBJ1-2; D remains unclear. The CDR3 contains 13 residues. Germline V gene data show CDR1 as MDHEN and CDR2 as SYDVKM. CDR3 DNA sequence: TGTGCCAGCAGTTTAGTGGGGAACTATGGCTACACTTTC. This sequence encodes CASSLVGNYGYTF.

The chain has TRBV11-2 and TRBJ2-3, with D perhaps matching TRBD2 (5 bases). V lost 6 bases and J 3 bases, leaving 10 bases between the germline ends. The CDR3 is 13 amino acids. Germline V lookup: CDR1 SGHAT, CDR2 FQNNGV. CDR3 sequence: CASSTGGTDTQYF. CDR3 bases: TGTGCCAGCAGTACGGGCGGGACAGATACGCAGTATTTT.

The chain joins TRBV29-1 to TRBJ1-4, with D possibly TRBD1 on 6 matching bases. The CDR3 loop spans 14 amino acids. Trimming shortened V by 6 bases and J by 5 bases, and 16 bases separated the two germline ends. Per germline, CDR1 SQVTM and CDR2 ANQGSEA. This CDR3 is CSVRLGARNEKLFF. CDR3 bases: TGCAGCGTCCGGTTGGGGGCGCGGAATGAAAAACTGTTTTTT. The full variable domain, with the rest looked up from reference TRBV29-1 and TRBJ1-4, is SAVISQKPSRDICQRGTSLTIQCQVDSQVTMMFWYRQQPGQSLTLIATANQGSEATYESGFVIDKFPISRPNLTFSTLTVSNMSPEDSSIYLCSVRLGARNEKLFFGSGTQLSVL.

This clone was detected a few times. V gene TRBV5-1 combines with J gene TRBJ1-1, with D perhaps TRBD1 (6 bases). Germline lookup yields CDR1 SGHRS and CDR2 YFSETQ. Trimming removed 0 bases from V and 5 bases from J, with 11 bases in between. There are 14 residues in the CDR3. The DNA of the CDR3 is TGCGCCAGCAGCTTGGAGGGGGGATGGACTGAAGCTTTCTTT. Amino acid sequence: CASSLEGGWTEAFF.

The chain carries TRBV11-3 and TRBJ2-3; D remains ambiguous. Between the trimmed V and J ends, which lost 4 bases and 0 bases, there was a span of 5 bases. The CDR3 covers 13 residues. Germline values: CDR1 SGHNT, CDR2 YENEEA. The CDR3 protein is CASSSDSTDTQYF. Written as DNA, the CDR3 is TGTGCCAGCAGCTCGGACAGCACAGATACGCAGTATTTT.

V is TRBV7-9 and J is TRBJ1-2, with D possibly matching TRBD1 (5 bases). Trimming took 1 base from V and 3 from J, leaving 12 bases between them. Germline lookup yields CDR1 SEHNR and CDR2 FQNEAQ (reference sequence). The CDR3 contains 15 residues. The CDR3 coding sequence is TGTGCCAGCAGCTTAGGGGCGGGGGTTCACTATGGCTACACCTTC. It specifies CASSLGAGVHYGYTF.

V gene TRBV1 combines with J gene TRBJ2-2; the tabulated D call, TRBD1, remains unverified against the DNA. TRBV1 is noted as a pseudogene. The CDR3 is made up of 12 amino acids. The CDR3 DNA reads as TGCACCAGGACAGGTAACACCGGGGAGCTGTTTTTT. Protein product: CTRTGNTGELFF.

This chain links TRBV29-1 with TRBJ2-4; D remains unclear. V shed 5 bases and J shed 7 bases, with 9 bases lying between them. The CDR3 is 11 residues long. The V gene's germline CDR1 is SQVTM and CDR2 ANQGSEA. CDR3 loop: CSVSRWNIQYF. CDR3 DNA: TGCAGCGTTTCTCGTTGGAACATTCAGTACTTC.

The CDR3 is CASSLAGTRNTEAFF. Written as DNA, the CDR3 is TGTGCCAGCAGCTTGGCCGGGACACGGAACACTGAAGCTTTCTTT. The chain has TRBV5-5 and TRBJ1-1, with TRBD1 as a possible D gene (6 bases). V lost 0 bases to trimming and J lost 1 base, with 10 bases between them. The germline V gene has CDR1 SGHKS and CDR2 YYEKEE (reference sequence). This CDR3 spans 15 amino acids.

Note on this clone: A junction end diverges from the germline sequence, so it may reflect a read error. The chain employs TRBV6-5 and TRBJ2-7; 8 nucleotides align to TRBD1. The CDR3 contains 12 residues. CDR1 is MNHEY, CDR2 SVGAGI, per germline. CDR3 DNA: TGTGCCAGCAGTTACCCACCGACAGGGGAACCCTTC. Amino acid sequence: CASSYPPTGEPF.

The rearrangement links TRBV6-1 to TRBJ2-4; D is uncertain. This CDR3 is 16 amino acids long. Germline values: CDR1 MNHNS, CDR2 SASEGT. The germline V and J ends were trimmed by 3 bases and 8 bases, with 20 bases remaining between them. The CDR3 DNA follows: TGTGCCAGCAGTGACCGGCCCCAAATAGTTACGGACATTCAGTACTTC. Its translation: CASSDRPQIVTDIQYF.